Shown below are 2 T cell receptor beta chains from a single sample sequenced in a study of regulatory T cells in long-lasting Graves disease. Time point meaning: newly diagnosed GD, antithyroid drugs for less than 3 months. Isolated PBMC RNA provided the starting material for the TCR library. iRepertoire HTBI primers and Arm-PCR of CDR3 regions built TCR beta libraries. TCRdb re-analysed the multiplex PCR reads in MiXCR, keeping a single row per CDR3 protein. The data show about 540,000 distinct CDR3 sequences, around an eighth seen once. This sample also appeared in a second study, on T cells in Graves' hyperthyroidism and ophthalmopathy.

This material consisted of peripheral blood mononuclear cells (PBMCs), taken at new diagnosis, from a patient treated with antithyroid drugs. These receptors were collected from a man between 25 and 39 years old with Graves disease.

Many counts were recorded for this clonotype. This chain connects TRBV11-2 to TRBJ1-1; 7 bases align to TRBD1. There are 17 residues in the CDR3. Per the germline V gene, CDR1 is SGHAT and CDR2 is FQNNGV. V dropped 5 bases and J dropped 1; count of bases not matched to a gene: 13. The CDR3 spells CASSPDRPLGTNTEAFF. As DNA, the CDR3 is TGTGCCAGCAGCCCGGACAGGCCTCTGGGGACGAACACTGAAGCTTTCTTT.

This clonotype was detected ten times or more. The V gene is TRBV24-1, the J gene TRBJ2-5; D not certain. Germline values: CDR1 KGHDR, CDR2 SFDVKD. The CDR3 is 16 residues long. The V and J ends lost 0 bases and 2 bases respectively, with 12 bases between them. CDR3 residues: CATSDLGAGKQETQYF. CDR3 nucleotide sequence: TGTGCCACCAGTGATTTGGGAGCAGGTAAACAAGAGACCCAGTACTTC.